The rows below give T cell receptor beta chains drawn from one sample of a study of identical twins. TCRdb reprocessed the 5' RACE reads via MiXCR and lists one record per CDR3 protein. The data show 350,000 to 400,000 distinct CDR3 sequences, 8.5% to 10% seen once. Material: naive T cells sorted from blood. The receptors come from a woman aged 45-65 years in good health. The conserved cysteine and the conserved F or W are not part of the CDR3 here. Each record gives: J gene, V gene, CDR3 protein.

TRBJ2-3 TRBV15 ATSRDHGVETQY
TRBJ2-5 TRBV12-3/TRBV12-4 ASSALAGGVETQY
TRBJ2-2 TRBV7-8 ASSLGLLDSDTGELF
TRBJ1-2 TRBV7-8 ASSLAGGSLYGYT
TRBJ1-5 TRBV5-6 ASSLGSQPQH
TRBJ2-1 TRBV15 ATTREVGPYGEQF
TRBJ2-3 TRBV20-1 SATLTGDTQY
TRBJ2-2 TRBV7-9 ASSSHGLAARWDTGELF
TRBJ2-3 TRBV7-3 ASSLRLPTDTQY
TRBJ2-2 TRBV20-1 SATPQAGGPGTGELF
TRBJ1-6 TRBV10-3 AISVGNSPLH
TRBJ2-3 TRBV7-6 ASSGVITDTQY
TRBJ2-7 TRBV20-1 SAETSGSPYEQY
TRBJ1-5 TRBV9 ASSPGQAYQPQH
TRBJ2-1 TRBV6-5 ASSYVFAGAYNEQF
TRBJ2-1 TRBV20-1 SASRSTAPMF
TRBJ1-2 TRBV4-1 ASSREGLGDGYT
TRBJ2-6 TRBV10-3 AISAKGLAGSGANVLT
TRBJ2-7 TRBV5-1 ASSLLGGNDEQY
TRBJ2-3 TRBV4-1 ASGNQRAGGDTQY
TRBJ2-5 TRBV6-5 ASRGTSGRMETQY
TRBJ1-1 TRBV28 ASGSREGTEAF
TRBJ1-3 TRBV10-1 ASSPGTPYAGGNTIY
TRBJ2-3 TRBV5-1 ASSPGSRDTQY
TRBJ2-1 TRBV27 ASTSGPGLAGIVSNEQF
TRBJ2-1 TRBV5-1 ASSVGTGARNEQF
TRBJ2-1 TRBV6-2/TRBV6-3 ASTERPVTSNEQF
TRBJ2-5 TRBV5-1 ASSSWDGSRETQY
TRBJ2-2 TRBV11-3 ASSLDLSGGNTGELF
TRBJ2-7 TRBV24-1 ARERRVPSYEQY
TRBJ2-7 TRBV29-1 SVADGSYEQY
TRBJ2-1 TRBV27 ATAGRPEYNEQF
TRBJ2-5 TRBV6-6 ASSPSLGGETQY
TRBJ2-2 TRBV5-8 ASSFWSGSNTGELF
TRBJ2-1 TRBV21-1 ASSKESSGRASYNEQF
TRBJ1-1 TRBV20-1 SAHISGRQNTEAF
TRBJ2-3 TRBV5-6 ASSLALPIGLLLDTQY
TRBJ2-1 TRBV20-1 SARWQGARYNEQF
TRBJ2-2 TRBV3-1 ASSQVQNTGELF
TRBJ2-5 TRBV5-1 ASSSGLGGETQY
TRBJ2-7 TRBV29-1 SVEGTTGSAYEQY
TRBJ1-3 TRBV11-2 ASSFHRGEDTIY
TRBJ2-1 TRBV6-2/TRBV6-3 ASSSGGPYNEQF
TRBJ2-1 TRBV7-9 AAMASYNEQF
TRBJ2-7 TRBV29-1 SVAPDRVQHEQY